The 10 T cell receptor beta chains below come from one sample, sequenced in a study of blood T cell repertoires in COVID-19. Sequencing used immunoSEQ multiplex PCR; TCRdb keeps in-frame clones, though not all of them. The repertoire holds roughly 420,000 clones, with 88% as singletons. What was sequenced was PBMCs or T cells enriched from blood (not recorded which). The receptors come from a woman in her twenties or thirties with acute COVID-19.

The chain links TRBV19 to TRBJ2-4; 7 bases match TRBD1. The CDR3 covers 14 residues. Germline V lookup: CDR1 LNHDA, CDR2 SQIVND (reference sequence). The ends lost 6 bases at V and 8 bases at J; junction bases unmatched: 10. CDR3: CASSLRWDSDIQYF. DNA for the CDR3: TGTGCCAGTAGCCTGAGGTGGGACAGTGACATTCAGTACTTC.

This sequence joins TRBV7-9 and TRBJ1-2; 7 bases are shared with TRBD1. The J segment lost 3 bases and the V segment lost 5 bases, leaving 6 bases of the junction unmatched. There are 14 residues in the CDR3. CDR1 and CDR2 from the germline V gene are SEHNR and FQNEAQ (reference sequence). Written as DNA, the CDR3 is TGTGCCAGCAGCCCCGGACAGGTTTACTATGGCTACACCTTC. It yields the protein CASSPGQVYYGYTF. Complete variable domain (other parts from reference TRBV7-9 and TRBJ1-2): DTGVSQNPRHKITKRGQNVTFRCDPISEHNRLYWYRQTLGQGPEFLTYFQNEAQLEKSRLLSDRFSAERPKGSFSTLEIQRTEQGDSAMYLCASSPGQVYYGYTFGSGTRLTVV.

This chain joins TRBV19 and TRBJ1-3; 7 nucleotides line up with TRBD1. This CDR3 contains 15 residues. The germline gives CDR1 LNHDA, CDR2 SQIVND (reference sequence). J lost 1 base, V lost 3 bases, and 3 bases had no gene match. CDR3 amino acids: CASSIEGASGNTIYF. For the CDR3, the DNA is TGTGCCAGTAGTATTGAGGGGGCGTCTGGAAACACCATATATTTT.

The DNA for the CDR3 is TGTGCCAGCAGCAAACAGGGGGACACCGGGGAGCTGTTTTTT. Translation: CASSKQGDTGELFF. This chain connects TRBV9 to TRBJ2-2; TRBD1 matches at 8 bases. This CDR3 region has 14 residues. Germline V gene lookup returns CDR1 SGDLS and CDR2 YYNGEE. V lost 4 bases to trimming and J lost 3 bases; unmatched junction nucleotides: 2.

The CDR3 DNA sequence: TGTGCCAGCAGCCCACGGACAGGGGACAATCAGCCCCAGCATTTT. As protein: CASSPRTGDNQPQHF. The chain carries TRBV7-2 and TRBJ1-5; 9 bases are a match to TRBD1. The junction had 5 bases not matched to a gene; V was cut back by 5 bases and J by 3 bases. This CDR3 is 15 amino acids long. Germline V CDR1 and CDR2: SGHTA, FQGNSA.

The chain joins TRBV19 to TRBJ1-6; D uncertain. V was clipped by 3 bases and J by 7 bases, with 19 bases between them. The CDR3 length is 17 residues. CDR1 is LNHDA, CDR2 SQIVND, per germline (reference sequence). The CDR3 DNA is TGTGCCAGTAGTATTGCCCGAAGCCTGGCGGGAAATTCACCCCTCCACTTT. It is translated as CASSIARSLAGNSPLHF.

CDR3 DNA: TGTGCCAGCAGGAAACAGGGATCGAACACCGGGGAGCTGTTTTTT. The encoded protein is CASRKQGSNTGELFF. This sequence joins TRBV6-5 and TRBJ2-2; possibly TRBD1 for D (6 bases). The CDR3 contains 15 residues. Germline CDR1 and CDR2: MNHEY and SVGAGI. The ends were cut back, 6 bases at V and 0 bases at J, with 11 bases in the middle.

V gene TRBV7-2 combines with J gene TRBJ2-1; 10 nucleotides line up with TRBD2. This CDR3 contains 17 residues. The J segment lost 4 bases and the V segment lost 4 bases, leaving 10 bases of the junction unmatched. Germline V CDR1 and CDR2: SGHTA, FQGNSA. CDR3 coding DNA: TGTGCCAGCAGCTGGGGGACCCTAGCGGGGGATTACAATGAGCAGTTCTTC. Translating gives CASSWGTLAGDYNEQFF.

The chain employs TRBV27 and TRBJ2-3, with TRBD2 matching 7 bases. Germline-derived CDR1 and CDR2 are MNHEY and SMNVEV (reference sequence). CDR3 length: 15 amino acids. The V gene end was trimmed by 2 bases and the J gene end by 1 base; junction bases not matched to a gene: 3. In DNA form, the CDR3 reads TGTGCCAGCAGTTTACTTGCGGGGGGCACAGATACGCAGTATTTT. It is translated as CASSLLAGGTDTQYF.

The V and J genes are TRBV3-1 (or the pseudogene TRBV3-2) and TRBJ2-7; the D is unclear. CDR1 and CDR2 from the germline V gene are LGHDT and YNNKEL (reference sequence). Between the trimmed V and J ends, which lost 2 bases and 8 bases, there was a span of 19 bases. The CDR3 length is 15 residues. CDR3 nucleotide sequence: TGTGCCAGCAGCCAATTGGCCACACAATTTACGAAGCAGTACTTC. Its translation: CASSQLATQFTKQYF.